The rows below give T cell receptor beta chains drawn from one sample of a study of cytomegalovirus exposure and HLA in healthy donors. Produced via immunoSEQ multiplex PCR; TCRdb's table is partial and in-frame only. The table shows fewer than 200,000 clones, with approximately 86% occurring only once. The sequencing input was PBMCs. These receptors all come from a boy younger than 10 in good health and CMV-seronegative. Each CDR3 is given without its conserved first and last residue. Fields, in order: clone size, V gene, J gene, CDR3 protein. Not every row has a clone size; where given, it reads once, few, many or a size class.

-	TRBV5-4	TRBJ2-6	ASSLVRAGANVLT
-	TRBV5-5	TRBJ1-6	ASSQNTGTGGSPLH
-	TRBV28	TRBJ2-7	ATNPPDREKVEQY
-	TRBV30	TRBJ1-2	AWSVGRGVGGYT
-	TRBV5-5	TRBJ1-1	ASSLDGDRVRAF
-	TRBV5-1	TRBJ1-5	ASSFLGDSNQPQH
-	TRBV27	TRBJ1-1	ASSHLPGGTEAF
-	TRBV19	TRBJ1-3	ASSPRQSSGNTIY
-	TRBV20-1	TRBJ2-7	SVGAYEQY
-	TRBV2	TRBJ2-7	ASSAGAASGLYEQY
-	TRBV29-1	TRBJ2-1	SVGRQGAHNEQF
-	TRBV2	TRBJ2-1	ASSLYNEQF
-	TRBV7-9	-	ASSLVSYEQY
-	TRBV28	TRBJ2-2	ASSLQGAGELF
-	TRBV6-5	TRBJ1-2	ASSYGASYGYT
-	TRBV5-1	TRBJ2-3	ASTLPSGIHLTDTQY
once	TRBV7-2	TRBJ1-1	ASSLVGTGNTEAF
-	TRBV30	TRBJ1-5	AWSGGDQPQH
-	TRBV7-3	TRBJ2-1	ASRLLSGGARNEQF
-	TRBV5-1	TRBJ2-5	ASSLTWQAQETQY
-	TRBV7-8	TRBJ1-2	ASSLSRANYGYT
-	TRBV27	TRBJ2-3	ASSFLAGGPGTDTQY
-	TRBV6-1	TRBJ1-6	ASTGDADSPLH
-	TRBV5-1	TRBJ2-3	ASSSALTGADTQY